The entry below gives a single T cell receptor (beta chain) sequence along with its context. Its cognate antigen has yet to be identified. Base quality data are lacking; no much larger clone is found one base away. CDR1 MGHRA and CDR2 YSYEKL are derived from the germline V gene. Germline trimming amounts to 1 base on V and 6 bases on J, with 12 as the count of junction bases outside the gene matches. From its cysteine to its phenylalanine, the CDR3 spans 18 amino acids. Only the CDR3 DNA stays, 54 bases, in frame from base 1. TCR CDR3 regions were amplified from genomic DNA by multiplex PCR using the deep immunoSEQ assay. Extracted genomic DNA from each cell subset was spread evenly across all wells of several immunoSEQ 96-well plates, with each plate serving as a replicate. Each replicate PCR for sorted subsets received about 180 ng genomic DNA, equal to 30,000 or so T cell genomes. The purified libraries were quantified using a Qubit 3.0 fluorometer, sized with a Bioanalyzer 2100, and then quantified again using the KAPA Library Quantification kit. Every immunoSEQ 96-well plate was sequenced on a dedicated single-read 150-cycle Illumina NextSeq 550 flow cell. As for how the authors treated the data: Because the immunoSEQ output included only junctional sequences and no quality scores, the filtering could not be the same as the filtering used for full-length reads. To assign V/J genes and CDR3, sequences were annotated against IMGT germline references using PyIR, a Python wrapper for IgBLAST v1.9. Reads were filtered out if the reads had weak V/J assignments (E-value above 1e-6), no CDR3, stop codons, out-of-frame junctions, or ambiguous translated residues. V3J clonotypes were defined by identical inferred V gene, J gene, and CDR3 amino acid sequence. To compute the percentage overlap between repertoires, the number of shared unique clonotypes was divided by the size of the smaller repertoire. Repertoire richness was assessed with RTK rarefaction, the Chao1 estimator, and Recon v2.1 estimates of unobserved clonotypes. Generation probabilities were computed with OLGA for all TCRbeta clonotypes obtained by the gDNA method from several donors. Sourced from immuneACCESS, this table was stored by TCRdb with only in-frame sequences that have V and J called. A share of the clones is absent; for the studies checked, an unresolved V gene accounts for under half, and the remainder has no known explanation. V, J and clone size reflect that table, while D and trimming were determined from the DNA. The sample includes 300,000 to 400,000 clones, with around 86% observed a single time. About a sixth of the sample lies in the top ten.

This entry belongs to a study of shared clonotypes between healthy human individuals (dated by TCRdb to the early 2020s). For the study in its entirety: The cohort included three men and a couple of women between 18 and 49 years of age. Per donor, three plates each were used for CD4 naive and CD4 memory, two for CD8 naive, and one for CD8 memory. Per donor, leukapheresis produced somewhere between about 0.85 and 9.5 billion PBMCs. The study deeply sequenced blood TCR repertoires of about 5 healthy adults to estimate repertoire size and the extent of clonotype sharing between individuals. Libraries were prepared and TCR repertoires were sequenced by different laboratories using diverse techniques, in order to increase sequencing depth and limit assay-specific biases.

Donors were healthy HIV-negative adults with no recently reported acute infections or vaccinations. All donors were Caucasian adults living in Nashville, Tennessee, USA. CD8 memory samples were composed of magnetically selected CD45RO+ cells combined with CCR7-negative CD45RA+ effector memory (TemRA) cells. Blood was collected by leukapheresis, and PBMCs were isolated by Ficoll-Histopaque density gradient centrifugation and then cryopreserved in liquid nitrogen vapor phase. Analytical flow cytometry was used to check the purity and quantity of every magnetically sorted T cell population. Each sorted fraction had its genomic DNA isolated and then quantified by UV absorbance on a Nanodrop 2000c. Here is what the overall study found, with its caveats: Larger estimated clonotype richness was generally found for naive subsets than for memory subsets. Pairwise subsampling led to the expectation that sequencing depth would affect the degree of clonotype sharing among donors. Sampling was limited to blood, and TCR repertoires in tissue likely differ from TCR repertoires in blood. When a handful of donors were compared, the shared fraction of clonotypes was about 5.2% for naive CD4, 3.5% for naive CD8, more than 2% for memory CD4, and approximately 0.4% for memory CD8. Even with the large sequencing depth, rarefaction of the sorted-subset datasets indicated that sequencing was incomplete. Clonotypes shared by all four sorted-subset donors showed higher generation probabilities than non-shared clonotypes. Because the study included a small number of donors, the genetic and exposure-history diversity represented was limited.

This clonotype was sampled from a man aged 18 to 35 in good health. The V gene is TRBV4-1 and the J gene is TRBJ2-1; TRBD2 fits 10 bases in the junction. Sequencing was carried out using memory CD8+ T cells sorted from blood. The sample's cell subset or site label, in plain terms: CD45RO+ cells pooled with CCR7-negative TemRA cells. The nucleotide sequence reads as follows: TGCGCCAGCAGCCAAGGCCGATGGGGCACTAGCGGGGCCAATGAGCAGTTCTTC. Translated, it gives CASSQGRWGTSGANEQFF.